This record looks at one TCR beta chain sequence and its context. Its cognate antigen is unknown. This entry belongs to a study of shared clonotypes between healthy human individuals. CDR1 is SQVTM and CDR2 is ANQGSEA in the germline V gene. CDR3 size: 13 residues. V was cut by 2 bases and J by 8 bases, with 13 bases left in between. TCRdb keeps only in-frame clones here, not all; method: immunoSEQ multiplex PCR. The sample includes about 1.1 million clones, roughly 74% of them seen just once. Whole-study results and caveats: Incompleteness in sorted-subset sequencing, despite large depth, was shown by rarefaction.

The clonotype was recovered from a man younger than 35 in good health. Some clones in this sample may be carry-over from other donors' samples. This chain uses TRBV29-1 with TRBJ1-5; TRBD1 is a possible D gene (5 bases). Sample: memory CD4+ T cells from PBMCs. Specified subset: CD45RA-negative fraction. For the CDR3, the DNA is TGCAGCGTTGAACCGCAGGTAGGGGAGCCCCAGCATTTT. Translation: CSVEPQVGEPQHF. Based on the CDR3 plus reference TRBV29-1 and TRBJ1-5, the full variable domain is SAVISQKPSRDICQRGTSLTIQCQVDSQVTMMFWYRQQPGQSLTLIATANQGSEATYESGFVIDKFPISRPNLTFSTLTVSNMSPEDSSIYLCSVEPQVGEPQHFGDGTRLSIL.